The table lists the clone carrying this T cell receptor beta chain with many counts. Its antigen is unidentified. The data were obtained in a study of neurological immune-mediated disorders. Study information: In a group of some 35 multiple sclerosis patients, 31 had the relapsing-remitting type and 3 had the secondary progressive type.

Study-level points and caveats: The most TCR clonal expansion was seen in HTLV-1-associated myelopathy, and the least was seen in multiple sclerosis, which fell below healthy controls.

Synthesis of cDNA was performed by 5'RACE using 10-nucleotide random UMIs. Each CDR3 protein gets one entry after TCRdb re-called the 5' RACE reads with MiXCR. The repertoire holds some 70,000 distinct CDR3 sequences, with almost 3.5% as singletons. Germline trimming cut 6 bases from V and 6 bases from J; bases unmatched to any gene: 5. From germline, CDR1 is MNHEY and CDR2 SVGAGI. The CDR3 runs to 16 residues. The unsorted libraries were prepared from 2 million PBMCs (stored at -80 C). Sequences were obtained from PBMCs. The J gene is TRBJ2-1, the V gene TRBV6-5, with 16 bases lining up with TRBD2. The receptor was derived from a man aged 35 to 55 with multiple sclerosis. The CDR3 reads CASRVGTSGGANEQFF. CDR3 nucleotides: TGTGCCAGCAGGGTAGGGACTAGCGGGGGGGCCAATGAGCAGTTCTTC.